Listed below are T cell receptor beta chains from one sample, sequenced in a study of neurological immune-mediated disorders. MiXCR was run by TCRdb on the 5' RACE reads, yielding one entry per CDR3 protein. The table includes under 50,000 distinct CDR3 sequences, roughly 12% detected once. Sequenced: CD4+ T cells from blood. The receptors shown here come from a woman between 25 and 40 years old with HTLV-1-associated myelopathy (HAM/TSP). CDR3s include the opening cysteine and the closing phenylalanine or tryptophan. Each record gives: J gene, V gene, D gene, clone size, CDR3 DNA, CDR3 protein. D genes are given only for firm matches. The size of a clone is reported for some rows only, either as once, few or many, or as a class for expanded clones.

TRBJ1-3 | TRBV30 | NA | NA | TGTGCCTGGAGCCGGGGATTTGTGAATTACACCATATATTTT | CAWSRGFVNYTIYF
TRBJ2-7 | TRBV7-9 | TRBD1 | many | TGTGCCAGCAGCTTAGTGGACAGGGGTACCTACGAGCAGTACTTC | CASSLVDRGTYEQYF
TRBJ2-5 | TRBV29-1 | TRBD1 | NA | TGCAGCGCCGTAACAGGGGGCCAGGAGACCCAGTACTTC | CSAVTGGQETQYF
TRBJ2-7 | TRBV5-1 | NA | many | TGCGCCAGCAGCTCGGGTGCGACTTTACAGGGTAGGACCTACGAGCAGTACTTC | CASSSGATLQGRTYEQYF
TRBJ1-5 | TRBV7-9 | TRBD1 | many | TGTGCCAGCAGCCGGACAGGTAATCAGCCCCAGCATTTT | CASSRTGNQPQHF
TRBJ2-7 | TRBV7-6 | TRBD2 | many | TGTGCCAGCAGCTTAGCCCCCCAAGCGGGGGGGGAAAGCTCCTACGAGCAGTACTTC | CASSLAPQAGGESSYEQYF
TRBJ2-7 | TRBV20-1 | TRBD1 | many | TGCAGTGCCGGACAGGGGTATTTCTCCTACGAGCAGTACTTC | CSAGQGYFSYEQYF
TRBJ1-2 | TRBV21-1 | NA | many | TGTGCCAGCAGCAACGTTAGCCCCTGGGGCAGGGCCTCAACCTTC | CASSNVSPWGRASTF
TRBJ1-3 | TRBV5-1 | NA | many | TGCGCCAGCAGGGATGGGATCGGAATCTCTGGAAACACCATATATTTT | CASRDGIGISGNTIYF
TRBJ1-2 | TRBV5-5 | NA | many | TGTGCCAGCAGCTTGAGGGGGGCACACGCGACTGGCTACACCTTC | CASSLRGAHATGYTF
TRBJ2-7 | TRBV5-1 | TRBD2 | many | TGCGCCAGCCAACTAGCGGGGGGAACCTGGGAGCAGTACTTC | CASQLAGGTWEQYF
TRBJ2-3 | TRBV9 | NA | many | TGTGCCAGCAGCGTCACCCCCACCGGCCCGGATACGCAGTATTTT | CASSVTPTGPDTQYF
TRBJ2-7 | TRBV6-5 | NA | many | TGTGCCAGCAGTTACTCATACAGCGGGTACGAGCAGTACTTC | CASSYSYSGYEQYF
TRBJ1-4 | TRBV7-2 | TRBD1 | many | TGTGCCAGCAGCCCTGACAGGGGGCGAGCTAATGAAAAACTGTTTTTT | CASSPDRGRANEKLFF
TRBJ1-6 | TRBV7-8 | NA | many | TGTGCCAGCAGCTTCGGGAGCTCCTATAATTCACCCCTCCACTTT | CASSFGSSYNSPLHF
TRBJ2-4 | TRBV7-2 | TRBD1 | many | TGTGCCAGCAGCCCCGGACAGGGAGGAAACATTCAGTACTTC | CASSPGQGGNIQYF
TRBJ2-7 | TRBV5-1 | TRBD1 | medium-sized | TGCGCCAGCAGCAGGGGACAGACCTTAACCTCCTACGAGCAGTACTTC | CASSRGQTLTSYEQYF
TRBJ2-2 | TRBV20-1 | NA | many | TGCAGTGCTAGGGGGGGGGCCGGAAGGAACACCGGGGAGCTGTTTTTT | CSARGGAGRNTGELFF
TRBJ2-1 | TRBV12-3/TRBV12-4 | TRBD2 | many | TGTGCCAGCAGTTTCCAGCGGGGGGAGTACAATGAGCAGTTCTTC | CASSFQRGEYNEQFF
TRBJ1-2 | TRBV10-3 | NA | many | TGTGCCATCAGATCCCAGGGGATCCACTATGGCTACACCTTC | CAIRSQGIHYGYTF
TRBJ2-1 | TRBV10-3 | NA | many | TGTGCCATCAGTGTAGGGTTATCTACCTACAATGAGCAGTTCTTC | CAISVGLSTYNEQFF
TRBJ1-5 | TRBV30 | NA | many | TGTGCCTGGAGTGTAGGGAGTCAGCCCCAGCATTTT | CAWSVGSQPQHF
TRBJ1-2 | TRBV5-1 | NA | many | TGCGCCAGCAGCTTACATGGCCCCAACTATGGCTACACCTTC | CASSLHGPNYGYTF
TRBJ1-6 | TRBV5-5 | TRBD1 | many | TGTGCCAGCAGTGGGGGACAGGGAACTTTTAATTCACCCCTCCACTTT | CASSGGQGTFNSPLHF
TRBJ1-4 | TRBV5-6 | NA | many | TGTGCCAGCAGCTTGGAAACCGCGCGGGGGATTAATGAAAAACTGTTTTTT | CASSLETARGINEKLFF
TRBJ2-1 | TRBV5-1 | TRBD1 | many | TGCGCCAGCAGCTTGGGGGACAGGAAAGGATATGAGCAGTTCTTC | CASSLGDRKGYEQFF
TRBJ2-6 | TRBV10-3 | TRBD2 | many | TGTGCCATCAGTACCGGACTAGCGGGGGTCTCTGGGGCCAACGTCCTGACTTTC | CAISTGLAGVSGANVLTF
TRBJ1-2 | TRBV18 | NA | many | TGTGCCAGCTCACCAACAACTAACTATGGCTACACCTTC | CASSPTTNYGYTF
TRBJ2-7 | TRBV4-1 | TRBD1 | many | TGCGCCAGCAGCCAGCCGACAGGGGGCCCGGGTGAGCAGTACTTC | CASSQPTGGPGEQYF
TRBJ1-2 | TRBV27 | NA | many | TGTGCCAGCAGTTTTCGGGGGGCCCACTATGGCTACACCTTC | CASSFRGAHYGYTF
TRBJ2-4 | TRBV5-1 | TRBD2 | many | TGCGCCAGCAGCTTGGAACTAGCGGGGGGGGCGGACATTCAGTACTTC | CASSLELAGGADIQYF
TRBJ2-7 | TRBV9 | TRBD1 | many | TGTGCCAGCAGCGCCCCAGACAGGGACTACGAGCAGTACTTC | CASSAPDRDYEQYF
TRBJ1-2 | TRBV6-1 | NA | many | TGTGCCAGCAGTGAGCCGGGGCGGGACTATGGCTACACCTTC | CASSEPGRDYGYTF
TRBJ2-4 | TRBV21-1 | NA | many | TGTGCCACCTTAAACAGGGGCCCAGCCAAAAACATTCAGTACTTC | CATLNRGPAKNIQYF
TRBJ2-7 | TRBV24-1 | NA | many | TGTGCCACCAGTGATGGGGGGCTTTACGAGCAGTACTTC | CATSDGGLYEQYF
TRBJ2-7 | TRBV20-1 | NA | many | TGCAGTGCTAGACCAGACCCGACCCAAAGGAGCTCCTACGAGCAGTACTTC | CSARPDPTQRSSYEQYF
TRBJ1-1 | TRBV12-3/TRBV12-4 | NA | many | TGTGCCAGCCGAACAGGGACCCTGAACACTGAAGCTTTCTTT | CASRTGTLNTEAFF
TRBJ2-1 | TRBV15 | TRBD2 | many | TGTGCCACCAGCAGAGCGGCGGGGGGGCGGGATGAGCAGTTCTTC | CATSRAAGGRDEQFF
TRBJ2-3 | TRBV7-2 | TRBD2 | many | TGTGCCAGCAGCATTAGCGGGGGTGGTACAGATACGCAGTATTTT | CASSISGGGTDTQYF
TRBJ2-3 | TRBV6-6 | TRBD2 | many | TGTGCCAGCAGTTACAGCGGGGGGTCAGATACGCAGTATTTT | CASSYSGGSDTQYF
TRBJ2-7 | TRBV11-3 | TRBD2 | few | TGTGCCAGCAGCTTAGGTGCACTAGCGGGGGGGCCCGAGCAGTACTTC | CASSLGALAGGPEQYF
TRBJ1-1 | TRBV5-1 | NA | NA | TGCGCCAGCAGCTTTTCGACCTTGGGGAACACTGAAGCTTTCTTT | CASSFSTLGNTEAFF
TRBJ1-1 | TRBV29-1 | NA | many | TGCAGCGGGGGGACCCCGTCGGGGAACACTGAAGCTTTCTTT | CSGGTPSGNTEAFF
TRBJ2-1 | TRBV29-1 | NA | many | TGCAGCGGGGGTGACAGGTTATACAATGAGCAGTTCTTC | CSGGDRLYNEQFF
TRBJ1-5 | TRBV12-3/TRBV12-4 | TRBD1 | many | TGTGCCAGCAGTGGACAGGGCCATCAGCCCCAGCATTTT | CASSGQGHQPQHF
TRBJ1-5 | TRBV6-2/TRBV6-3 | NA | many | TGTGCCAGCAGTTACTCGATGGGACAAATCAATCAGCCCCAGCATTTT | CASSYSMGQINQPQHF
TRBJ1-6 | TRBV10-3 | NA | many | TGTGCCATCAGAGAGGACAGATATAATTCACCCCTCCACTTT | CAIREDRYNSPLHF